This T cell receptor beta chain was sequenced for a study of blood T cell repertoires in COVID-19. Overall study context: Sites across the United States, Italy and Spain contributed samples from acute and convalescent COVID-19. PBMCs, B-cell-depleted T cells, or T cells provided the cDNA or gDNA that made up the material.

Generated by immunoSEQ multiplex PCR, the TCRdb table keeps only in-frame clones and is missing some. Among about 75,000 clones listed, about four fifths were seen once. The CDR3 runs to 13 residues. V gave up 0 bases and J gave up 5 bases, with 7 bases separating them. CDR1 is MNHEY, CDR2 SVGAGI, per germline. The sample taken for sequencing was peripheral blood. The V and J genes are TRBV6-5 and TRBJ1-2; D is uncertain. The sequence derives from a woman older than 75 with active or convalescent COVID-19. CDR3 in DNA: TGTGCCAGCAGTTACTCGACGGGGTATGGCTACACCTTC. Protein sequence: CASSYSTGYGYTF.